One sample yielded the 30 T cell receptor beta chains listed below, sequenced in a study of T-cell memory formation after mild COVID-19. TCRdb used MiXCR to reprocess the 5' RACE reads, holding one entry per CDR3 protein. The sample holds about 470,000 distinct CDR3 sequences, about 20% seen once. The sample was PBMCs or a T cell subset sorted from them (not recorded which). Receptors originate from an adult woman who had mild COVID-19 (a few samples of this study predate the infection). Cell type and time point are not known.

This clonotype has just one count. The genes are TRBV30 and TRBJ2-5; 7 nucleotides align to TRBD2. The CDR3 runs 14 residues. With V trimmed by 2 bases and J by 7 bases, 10 bases remained unmatched. Germline CDR1 and CDR2: GTSNPN and SVGIG (reference sequence). The CDR3 loop is CAWSQKAGVWTQYF. For the CDR3, the DNA is TGTGCCTGGAGTCAGAAGGCGGGGGTTTGGACCCAGTACTTC.

This clonotype was counted a few times. This sequence joins TRBV9 and TRBJ1-6; TRBD1 might be the D (5 bases). The CDR3 length is 14 residues. Germline V gene sequence: CDR1 SGDLS, CDR2 YYNGEE. The V end lost 2 bases, the J end lost 7 bases, and 10 bases lay between the germline ends. The CDR3 nucleotides read TGTGCCAGCAGCGTGGGGGGATCCAATTCACCCCTCCACTTT. Protein product: CASSVGGSNSPLHF.

This clonotype was recorded once. The chain is built from TRBV9 and TRBJ2-1; 10 bases fit TRBD2. The CDR3 contains 17 residues. Germline-derived CDR1 and CDR2 are SGDLS and YYNGEE. V lost 0 bases, J lost 3 bases, and 6 bases stayed unmatched. DNA of the CDR3: TGTGCCAGCAGCGTAGTAGAGCGGGAGGGCCGCTACAATGAGCAGTTCTTC. Residues: CASSVVEREGRYNEQFF.

The chain links TRBV20-1 to TRBJ2-1; D is unresolved. Germline values: CDR1 DFQATT, CDR2 SNEGSKA (reference sequence). V was cut by 6 bases and J by 7 bases, with 16 bases left in between. This CDR3 region has 13 residues. The CDR3 DNA reads as TGCAGTGCCTTCGCTAGGACCCCTAATGAGCAGTTCTTC. This translates into CSAFARTPNEQFF.

This clonotype was seen a handful of times. The chain links TRBV12-5 to TRBJ2-7, with 9 bases lining up with TRBD2. The germline V gene has CDR1 LGHNT and CDR2 FRNRAP. V gave up 6 bases and J gave up 6 bases; unmatched junction bases: 6. The CDR3 spans 13 residues. This chain's CDR3 is CASGGVAGVEQYF. CDR3 DNA sequence: TGTGCTAGTGGCGGGGTAGCGGGAGTCGAGCAGTACTTC.

The sample holds many counts of this clonotype. The genes are TRBV12-3 or TRBV12-4 and TRBJ2-7, with 11 bases matching TRBD2. CDR3 length: 16 residues. The junction had 10 bases not matched to a gene; V was cut back by 6 bases and J by 3 bases. The CDR3: CASRGLAGGPIYEQYF. CDR3 DNA sequence: TGTGCCAGCAGGGGATTAGCGGGGGGGCCGATCTACGAGCAGTACTTC.

This clonotype has more than one count but fewer than ten. The rearrangement uses TRBV15 and TRBJ2-7, with no clear D. From germline, CDR1 is LNHNV and CDR2 YYDKDF (reference sequence). Trimming cost V 0 bases and J 0 bases, with 6 bases left between them. This CDR3 contains 14 residues. CDR3 sequence reads: CATSRDRVSYEQYF. The CDR3 nucleotides are TGTGCCACCAGCAGAGACCGGGTCTCCTACGAGCAGTACTTC. Filled out from reference TRBV15 and TRBJ2-7, the complete variable domain reads DAMVIQNPRYQVTQFGKPVTLSCSQTLNHNVMYWYQQKSSQAPKLLFHYYDKDFNNEADTPDNFQSRRPNTSFCFLDIRSPGLGDTAMYLCATSRDRVSYEQYFGPGTRLTVT.

The sample holds a few counts of this clonotype. The chain is built from TRBV11-2 and TRBJ1-2; 7 bases match TRBD1. Germline loops: CDR1 SGHAT, CDR2 FQNNGV. This CDR3 comprises 13 residues. The trim removed 4 bases at V and 4 bases at J, leaving 3 bases unmatched. The CDR3 is CASSSGTVYGYTF. The CDR3 nucleotides are TGTGCCAGCAGCTCCGGGACAGTCTATGGCTACACCTTC.

This clonotype was recorded a few times. The rearrangement uses TRBV6-1 and TRBJ2-6, with no clear D. The V end was cut by 4 bases, the J end by 0 bases, with 7 bases between. This CDR3 contains 15 residues. Germline lookup yields CDR1 MNHNS and CDR2 SASEGT. CDR3 nucleotide sequence: TGTGCCAGCAGTGCGGTACTCTCTGGGGCCAACGTCCTGACTTTC. Translated, it gives CASSAVLSGANVLTF.

This clonotype was observed a handful of times. The chain couples TRBV7-9 to TRBJ2-3; weak D call: TRBD2 (6 bases). This CDR3 spans 13 amino acids. CDR1 and CDR2 (germline): SEHNR, FQNEAQ (reference sequence). V was pared by 3 bases and J by 8 bases, with 12 bases between. The CDR3 region is CASSFSSEGTQYF. Written as DNA, the CDR3 is TGTGCCAGCAGCTTTTCGTCGGAGGGTACGCAGTATTTT.

This clonotype was counted between two and nine times. The rearrangement joins TRBV5-1 to TRBJ2-1; 11 positions match TRBD2. Germline-derived CDR1 and CDR2 are SGHRS and YFSETQ. Trimming took 2 bases from V and 1 from J; bases not matched to a gene: 5. The CDR3 spans 17 residues. The CDR3 sequence is CASSLTSGSRSYNEQFF. CDR3 nucleotide sequence: TGCGCCAGCAGCTTAACTAGCGGGAGCCGATCCTACAATGAGCAGTTCTTC.

This clonotype was detected a few times. CDR3 DNA sequence: TGTGCCAGCAGTTTAGGCGGGAGGGTAAGAGATACGCAGTATTTT. It is translated as CASSLGGRVRDTQYF. The chain employs TRBV28 and TRBJ2-3; 9 bases align to TRBD2. Trimming cost V 2 bases and J 5 bases; bases outside gene matches: 5. CDR3 length: 15 residues. Germline lookup yields CDR1 MDHEN and CDR2 SYDVKM.

This rearrangement joins TRBV6-5 to TRBJ1-2; 7 positions match TRBD1. The CDR3 loop spans 16 amino acids. Germline values: CDR1 MNHEY, CDR2 SVGAGI. V shed 6 bases and J 1 base; nucleotides not matched to a gene: 11. The CDR3 here is CASSPGRGTDNYGYTF. The CDR3 coding sequence is TGTGCCAGCAGCCCAGGTCGTGGGACAGATAACTATGGCTACACCTTC.

This clonotype was observed a few times. V and J are TRBV6-1 and TRBJ1-1, with 8 bases lining up with TRBD1. The CDR3 consists of 17 residues. Germline CDR1 MNHNS, CDR2 SASEGT. J was trimmed by 0 bases and V by 5 bases; bases with no gene match: 11. The CDR3: CASSHRDRLDMNTEAFF. The CDR3 coding sequence is TGTGCCAGCAGTCACCGGGACAGGCTAGACATGAACACTGAAGCTTTCTTT.

CDR3 nucleotide sequence: TGTGCCAGCAGCAAAATAGGGACAGGGGGTTACACTGAAGCTTTCTTT. Translation gives CASSKIGTGGYTEAFF. The chain uses TRBV21-1 and TRBJ1-1; the table's D call, TRBD1, was not checked against the DNA. TRBV21-1 is shown as a pseudogene. The CDR3 extends over 16 amino acids.

The V gene is TRBV4-2, the J gene TRBJ2-2, with D uncertain. Trimming stripped 4 bases from V and 3 bases from J, with 12 bases between. Germline V gene sequence: CDR1 LGHNA, CDR2 YNFKEQ. The CDR3 totals 15 residues. CDR3 sequence (DNA): TGTGCCAGCAGCCTCGGTGCGGCACACACCGGGGAGCTGTTTTTT. This translates into CASSLGAAHTGELFF.

J is TRBJ2-7 and V is TRBV20-1, with D maybe TRBD1 (6 bases). The germline V gene encodes CDR1 DFQATT and CDR2 SNEGSKA (reference sequence). CDR3 length: 13 residues. The germline V and J ends were trimmed by 2 bases and 2 bases, with 10 bases remaining between them. The CDR3 is CSARYRAAYEQYF. Here the CDR3 DNA reads TGCAGTGCTAGATACAGGGCCGCCTACGAGCAGTACTTC.

This chain links TRBV4-1 with TRBJ2-1; 8 nucleotides match TRBD2. The CDR3 length is 17 residues. CDR1 MGHRA and CDR2 YSYEKL come from the germline V gene. V was pared by 1 base and J by 7 bases, with 12 bases of the junction left unmatched. CDR3 protein: CASSQVFILLADNEQFF. The CDR3 DNA reads TGCGCCAGCAGCCAAGTTTTCATTTTACTAGCGGATAATGAGCAGTTCTTC.

This clonotype was recorded a few times. The chain combines TRBV2 with TRBJ2-7; maybe TRBD1 (5 bases). The V end was cut by 6 bases, the J end by 3 bases, with 15 bases between. CDR1 SNHLY and CDR2 FYNNEI come from the germline V gene. The CDR3 is 14 amino acids. The CDR3 spells CASRVRPQDYEQYF. CDR3 bases: TGTGCCAGCAGGGTCCGACCACAGGACTACGAGCAGTACTTC.

The sample holds many counts of this clonotype. V usage is TRBV7-9 and J usage is TRBJ2-1; 8 bases line up with TRBD1. The CDR3 sequence is 16 residues long. V dropped 5 bases and J dropped 0; count of bases not matched to a gene: 6. Germline V gene lookup returns CDR1 SEHNR and CDR2 FQNEAQ (reference sequence). In nucleotides, the CDR3 is TGTGCCAGCAGCCCGCGGACAGGGAGCTCCTACAATGAGCAGTTCTTC. Protein sequence: CASSPRTGSSYNEQFF.

The chain carries TRBV7-9 and TRBJ2-3; 8 bases match TRBD1. CDR1 and CDR2 (germline): SEHNR, FQNEAQ (reference sequence). Trimming at V came to 5 bases and at J to 2 bases, leaving 6 bases not matched to a gene. The CDR3 spans 15 residues. CDR3 loop: CASSAGQGPTDTQYF. CDR3 sequence (DNA): TGTGCCAGCAGCGCCGGACAGGGACCCACAGATACGCAGTATTTT.

The chain joins TRBV2 to TRBJ2-2, with D hard to call. CDR1 is SNHLY and CDR2 is FYNNEI in the germline V gene. The CDR3 covers 14 residues. The germline V and J ends were trimmed by 2 bases and 5 bases, with 9 bases remaining between them. The CDR3, as DNA: TGTGCCAGCAGTGAACGTGGGGAAACCGGGGAGCTGTTTTTT. Encoded protein: CASSERGETGELFF. The full variable domain, rest sourced from reference TRBV2 and TRBJ2-2, is EPEVTQTPSHQVTQMGQEVILRCVPISNHLYFYWYRQILGQKVEFLVSFYNNEISEKSEIFDDQFSVERPDGSNFTLKIRSTKLEDSAMYFCASSERGETGELFFGEGSRLTVL.

The rearrangement links TRBV25-1 to TRBJ2-3; 9 bases are a match to TRBD2. The CDR3 is 12 amino acids. From germline, CDR1 is MGHDK and CDR2 SYGVNS. After removal of 10 bases from V and 4 bases from J, the junction contained 3 bases not matched to a gene. The CDR3 reads CATWTSADTQYF. In DNA, the CDR3 is TGTGCCACCTGGACTAGCGCAGATACGCAGTATTTT.

The rearrangement uses TRBV14 and TRBJ1-2; 7 nucleotides line up with TRBD1. The CDR3 has 15 amino acids. Germline values: CDR1 SGHDN, CDR2 FVKESK. V gave up 2 bases and J gave up 0 bases; unmatched junction bases: 3. CDR3 in DNA: TGTGCCAGCAGCCAAAGACAGGGAACTAACTATGGCTACACCTTC. This encodes CASSQRQGTNYGYTF.

This clonotype was seen a handful of times. V gene TRBV12-3 or TRBV12-4 combines with J gene TRBJ2-7; no clear D. The CDR3 sequence is 14 residues long. Between the trimmed V and J ends, which lost 1 base and 5 bases, there was a span of 12 bases. The CDR3 bases are TGTGCCAGCAGTTTAGGGGGTGGGGTCGACGAGCAGTACTTC. Translating gives CASSLGGGVDEQYF.

This clonotype came up a few times. The rearrangement joins TRBV21-1 to TRBJ1-5; the table's D call TRBD1 went unverified against the DNA. TRBV21-1 is flagged as a pseudogene. There are 15 residues in the CDR3. This CDR3 reads CASRQLARGDQPQHF. In nucleotides, the CDR3 is TGTGCCAGCAGACAGCTCGCAAGGGGGGATCAGCCCCAGCATTTT.

The chain couples TRBV21-1 to TRBJ1-2. TRBV21-1 has pseudogene status. The CDR3 spans 15 residues. The CDR3, as DNA: TGTGCCAGCAGCATTGGGCCTCTGGGCCCCTATGGCTACACCTTC. Protein: CASSIGPLGPYGYTF.

CDR3 amino acids: CSVEDGGVGLLSGYEQYF. The CDR3 nucleotides read TGCAGCGTTGAAGATGGGGGAGTGGGGCTGCTATCGGGTTACGAGCAGTACTTC. The J gene is TRBJ2-7, the V gene TRBV29-1, with D perhaps TRBD1 or TRBD2 (5 bases each). The CDR3 is 18 amino acids. Germline V CDR1 and CDR2: SQVTM, ANQGSEA. The V end lost 0 bases, the J end lost 4 bases, and 25 bases lay between the germline ends.

Notes on this clonotype: This may come from a read error, since a much larger clone is one base off. The V call is TRBV3-1, the J call TRBJ2-7, with 7 bases lining up with TRBD1. V trimming: 4 bases; J trimming: 6 bases; junction bases outside the gene matches: 3. The CDR3 covers 12 residues. Germline lookup yields CDR1 LGHDT and CDR2 YNNKEL (reference sequence). CDR3 bases: TGTGCCAGCAGCCCGACAGGGTTCGAGCAGTACTTC. Its translation is CASSPTGFEQYF.

The chain is built from TRBV7-9 and TRBJ1-5; perhaps TRBD1 as D (5 bases). Per germline, CDR1 SEHNR and CDR2 FQNEAQ (reference sequence). The V end lost 5 bases, the J end lost 0 bases, and 11 bases lay between the germline ends. The CDR3 consists of 15 residues. This chain's CDR3 is CASSEGTASNQPQHF. CDR3 coding DNA: TGTGCCAGCAGCGAAGGGACGGCTAGCAATCAGCCCCAGCATTTT.